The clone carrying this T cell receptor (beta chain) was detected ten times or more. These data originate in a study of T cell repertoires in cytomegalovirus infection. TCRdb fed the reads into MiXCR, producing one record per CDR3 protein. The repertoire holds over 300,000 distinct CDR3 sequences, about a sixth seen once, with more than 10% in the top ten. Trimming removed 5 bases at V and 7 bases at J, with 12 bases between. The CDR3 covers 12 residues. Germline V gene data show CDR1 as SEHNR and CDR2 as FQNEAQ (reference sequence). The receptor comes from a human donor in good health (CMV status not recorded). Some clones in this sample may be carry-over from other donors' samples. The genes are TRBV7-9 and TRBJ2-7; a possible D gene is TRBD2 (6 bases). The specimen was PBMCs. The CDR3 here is CASSVDYREQYF. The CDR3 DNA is TGTGCCAGCAGCGTGGACTATCGGGAGCAGTACTTC.